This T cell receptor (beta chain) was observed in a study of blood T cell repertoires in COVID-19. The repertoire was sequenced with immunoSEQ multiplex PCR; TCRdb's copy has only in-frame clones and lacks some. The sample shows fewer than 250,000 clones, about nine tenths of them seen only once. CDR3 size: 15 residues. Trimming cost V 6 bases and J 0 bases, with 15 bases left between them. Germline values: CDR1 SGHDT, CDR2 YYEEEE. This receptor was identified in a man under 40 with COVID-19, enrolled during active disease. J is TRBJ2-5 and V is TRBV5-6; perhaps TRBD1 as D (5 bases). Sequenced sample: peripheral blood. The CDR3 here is CASMGWGLYQETQYF. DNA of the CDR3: TGTGCCAGCATGGGGTGGGGCCTGTACCAAGAGACCCAGTACTTC.